These 4 T cell receptor beta chains originate from one sample sequenced in a study of post-analysis software for immune sequencing data. Study-level findings and limits: Among 4 or 5 TRBV segments more frequent in patients than controls were TRBV5-6, TRBV5-1 and TRBV20-1.

Incorporated into the TCR beta cDNA libraries were unique molecular identifiers, which served to reduce PCR and sequencing biases. TCRdb reprocessed the PCR reads with MiXCR, giving one entry per CDR3 protein. The sample includes more than 450,000 distinct CDR3 sequences, roughly 46% of them seen just once. Their specific antigens are unknown. Sequenced sample: blood. The receptor set was obtained from a girl under 18 with multiple sclerosis.

The V and J genes are TRBV6-5 and TRBJ2-7; 14 positions agree with TRBD2. There are 18 residues in the CDR3. Trimming at V came to 0 bases and at J to 3 bases, leaving 7 bases not matched to a gene. Germline assignment: CDR1 MNHEY and CDR2 SVGAGI. The CDR3 region is CASSYSGPGLAGGYEQYF. The CDR3 nucleotides read TGTGCCAGCAGTTACTCGGGGCCCGGACTAGCGGGAGGCTACGAGCAGTACTTC.

In this sample, this clonotype turned up a few times. The V and J genes are TRBV20-1 and TRBJ2-7; 8 bases agree with TRBD1. Germline lookup yields CDR1 DFQATT and CDR2 SNEGSKA (reference sequence). The junction had 4 bases not matched to a gene; V was cut back by 0 bases and J by 0 bases. The CDR3 has 15 residues. The CDR3 protein is CSARDRQGTSYEQYF. The DNA for the CDR3 is TGCAGTGCTAGAGACCGACAGGGGACCTCCTACGAGCAGTACTTC.

This clonotype was counted between two and nine times. V is TRBV29-1 and J is TRBJ2-3; D might be TRBD2 (6 bases). Trimming took off 4 bases at V and 2 bases at J, with 13 bases between the two ends. This CDR3 has 14 residues. Germline CDR1 and CDR2: SQVTM and ANQGSEA. CDR3 in amino acids: CSVVRGTNTDTQYF. The CDR3 bases are TGCAGCGTTGTTCGGGGGACCAACACAGATACGCAGTATTTT.

The chain uses TRBV30 and TRBJ1-5; D gene unclear. Germline assignment: CDR1 GTSNPN and CDR2 SVGIG (reference sequence). Trimming left V 0 bases short and J 0 bases short, with 9 bases between. This CDR3 comprises 15 residues. CDR3 residues: CAWSVRTDSNQPQHF. Here the CDR3 DNA reads TGTGCCTGGAGTGTACGGACGGATAGCAATCAGCCCCAGCATTTT.